This T cell receptor (beta chain) was recovered during a study of brain T cells in children with intractable seizures. The table lists this clone with a count of one. Only in-frame clones appear in the TCRdb table, and some are missing; sequencing was by immunoSEQ multiplex PCR. The profile shows around 80,000 clones, 91% of them singletons. With 3 bases removed from V and 9 bases from J, the gap between germline ends came to 15 bases. The CDR3 has 14 residues. CDR1 and CDR2 (germline): MNHNS, SASEGT. The sample in question was peripheral blood, obtained at surgery. The chain is built from TRBV6-1 and TRBJ2-1; weak D call: TRBD1 (5 bases). The TCR sequence derives from a girl aged 2 to 10 with Rasmussen encephalitis and intractable seizures. The DNA of the CDR3 is TGTGCCAGCAGTGATCTCTTGTATAGGGGTGAGCAGTTCTTC. Protein product: CASSDLLYRGEQFF.